Shown below are 5 T cell receptor beta chains from a single sample sequenced in a study of CD8 T cells in ankylosing spondylitis. TCRdb itself ran the 5' RACE reads through MiXCR, one entry per CDR3 protein. The repertoire includes approximately 200,000 distinct CDR3 sequences, 13% of them detected once, and 15% to 20% sits in the top ten. Material for sequencing was blood, either unsorted or a sorted T cell fraction (not recorded which). These receptors all stem from a male donor with ankylosing spondylitis or in good health (not recorded which).

To note about this clonotype: The junction and the germline gene differ at one end; a read error may be behind it. This rearrangement joins TRBV7-9 to TRBJ2-2; 7 bases fit TRBD1. CDR1 is SEHNR and CDR2 is FQNEAQ in the germline V gene (reference sequence). This CDR3 is built from 12 residues. In nucleotides, the CDR3 is TGTGCCAGCAGACCCCCTTTTGGGACAGAAGTTTTT. Its translation: CASRPPFGTEVF.

The chain couples TRBV12-3 or TRBV12-4 to TRBJ1-1; D not certain. V was pared by 5 bases and J by 2 bases, with 12 bases between. The CDR3 is 14 amino acids. The DNA for the CDR3 is TGTGCCAGCAGTCCGGTAGTCCCCAACACTGAAGCTTTCTTT. Its protein is CASSPVVPNTEAFF.

This clonotype showed up just a few times. The chain carries TRBV7-9 and TRBJ2-5; TRBD1 agrees at 9 bases. The V segment lost 8 bases and the J segment 0 bases; nucleotides outside the gene matches: 10. The CDR3 covers 16 residues. Germline lookup yields CDR1 SEHNR and CDR2 FQNEAQ (reference sequence). The CDR3 spells CASEPGTGLYQETQYF. The CDR3 coding sequence is TGTGCCAGCGAGCCCGGGACAGGGTTGTACCAAGAGACCCAGTACTTC. The variable domain in full, with the rest retrieved from reference TRBV7-9 and TRBJ2-5, is DTGVSQNPRHKITKRGQNVTFRCDPISEHNRLYWYRQTLGQGPEFLTYFQNEAQLEKSRLLSDRFSAERPKGSFSTLEIQRTEQGDSAMYLCASEPGTGLYQETQYFGPGTRLLVL.

The chain is built from TRBV14 and TRBJ2-1, with 10 bases lining up with TRBD2. Trimming took 1 base from V and 3 from J; bases not matched to a gene: 3. This CDR3 spans 16 amino acids. Germline V gene data show CDR1 as SGHDN and CDR2 as FVKESK. CDR3 in DNA: TGTGCCAGCAGCCAAGGCACTAGCGGGGACTACAATGAGCAGTTCTTC. It codes for CASSQGTSGDYNEQFF.

This clonotype has a count of ten or more. The chain combines TRBV11-2 with TRBJ2-3, with TRBD1 identical over 8 bases. The V segment lost 3 bases and the J segment 0 bases; nucleotides outside the gene matches: 5. CDR3 length: 16 amino acids. Germline lookup yields CDR1 SGHAT and CDR2 FQNNGV. The CDR3 DNA reads TGTGCCAGCAGCTTCTCTCGGACAGGGAGCACAGATACGCAGTATTTT. The encoded protein is CASSFSRTGSTDTQYF.